The clone carrying this T cell receptor beta chain has a count of ten or more. Its target is unknown. This sample is drawn from a study of neurological immune-mediated disorders. Notes on the study in general: CDR3 amino acid sequences found in expanded clones were never shared across subjects, suggesting private repertoires in all groups.

Each CDR3 protein is one row after TCRdb ran MiXCR on the 5' RACE reads. The sample includes roughly 28,000 distinct CDR3 sequences, 12% of them seen just once. CDR3 length: 14 amino acids. Trimming pared 5 bases from V and 0 bases from J, leaving 9 bases between. Germline CDR1 SEHNR, CDR2 FQNEAQ (reference sequence). Healthy controls comprised blood bank volunteers in Maryland, USA. 2 million unsorted PBMCs were stored in RNAlater at -80 °C before RNA extraction. This TCR derives from a man in his 60s in good health. Sequenced: PBMCs. The J gene is TRBJ2-3, the V gene TRBV7-9; D might be TRBD1 (6 bases). This CDR3 is CASSTQGSTDTQYF. For the CDR3, the DNA is TGTGCCAGCAGCACACAGGGTAGCACAGATACGCAGTATTTT. The whole variable domain, remainder taken from reference TRBV7-9 and TRBJ2-3, is DTGVSQNPRHKITKRGQNVTFRCDPISEHNRLYWYRQTLGQGPEFLTYFQNEAQLEKSRLLSDRFSAERPKGSFSTLEIQRTEQGDSAMYLCASSTQGSTDTQYFGPGTRLTVL.